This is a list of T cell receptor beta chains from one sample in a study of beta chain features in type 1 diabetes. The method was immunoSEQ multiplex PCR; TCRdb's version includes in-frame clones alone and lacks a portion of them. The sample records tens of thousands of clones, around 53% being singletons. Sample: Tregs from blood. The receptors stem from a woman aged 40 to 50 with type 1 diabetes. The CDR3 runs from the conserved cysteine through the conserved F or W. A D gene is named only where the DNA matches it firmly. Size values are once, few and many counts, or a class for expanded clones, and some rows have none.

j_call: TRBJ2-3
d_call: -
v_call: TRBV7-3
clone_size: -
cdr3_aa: CASSPVGGTQYF
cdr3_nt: TGTGCCAGCAGCCCAGTAGGCGGTACGCAGTATTTT

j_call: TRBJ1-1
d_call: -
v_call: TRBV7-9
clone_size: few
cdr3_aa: CASSATGLNTEAFF
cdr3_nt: TGTGCCAGCAGCGCTACAGGGTTGAACACTGAAGCTTTCTTT

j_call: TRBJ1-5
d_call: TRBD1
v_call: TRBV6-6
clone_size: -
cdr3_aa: CASDRGSNQPQHF
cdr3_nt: TGTGCCAGTGACAGGGGGAGCAATCAGCCCCAGCATTTT

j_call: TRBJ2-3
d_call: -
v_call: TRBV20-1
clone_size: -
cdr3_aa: CSAPLSDTQYF
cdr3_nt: TGCAGTGCGCCACTGTCAGATACGCAGTATTTT

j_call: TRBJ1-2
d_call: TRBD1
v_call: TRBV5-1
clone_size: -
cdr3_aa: CASSAGTGVVGYGYTF
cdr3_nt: TGCGCCAGCAGCGCCGGGACAGGCGTTGTGGGCTATGGCTACACCTTC

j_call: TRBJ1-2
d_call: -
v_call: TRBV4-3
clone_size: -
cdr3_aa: CASREGGSNYGYTF
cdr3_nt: TGCGCCAGCAGGGAGGGAGGGTCTAACTATGGCTACACCTTC

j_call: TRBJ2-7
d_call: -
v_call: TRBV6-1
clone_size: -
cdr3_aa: CASSEATGGGYEQYF
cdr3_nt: TGTGCCAGCAGTGAAGCGACAGGAGGAGGCTACGAGCAGTACTTC

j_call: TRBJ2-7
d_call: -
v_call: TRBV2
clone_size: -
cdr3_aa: CASRNERLSYEQYF
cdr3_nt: TGTGCCAGCAGAAATGAGAGGCTCTCCTACGAGCAGTACTTC

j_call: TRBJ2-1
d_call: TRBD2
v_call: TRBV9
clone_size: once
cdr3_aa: CASSATEGGFVNEQFF
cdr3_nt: TGTGCCAGCAGCGCGACGGAGGGAGGGTTTGTTAATGAGCAGTTCTTC

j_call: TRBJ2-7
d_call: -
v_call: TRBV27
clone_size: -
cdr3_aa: CASRRALPYEQYF
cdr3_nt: TGTGCCAGCAGGCGGGCCCTTCCCTACGAGCAGTACTTC

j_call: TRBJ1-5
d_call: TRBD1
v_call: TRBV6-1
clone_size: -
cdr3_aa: CASSVRQGQAMINQPQHF
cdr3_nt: TGTGCCAGCAGTGTTCGACAGGGACAAGCTATGATCAATCAGCCCCAGCATTTT

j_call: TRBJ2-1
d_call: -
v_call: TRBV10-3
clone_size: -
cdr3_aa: CAITQSSYNEQFF
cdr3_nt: TGTGCCATCACACAGAGCTCCTACAATGAGCAGTTCTTC

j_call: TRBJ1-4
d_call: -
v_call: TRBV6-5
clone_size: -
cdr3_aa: CASRPLDRNNEKLFF
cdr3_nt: TGTGCCAGCAGGCCGTTGGACAGAAATAATGAAAAACTGTTTTTT

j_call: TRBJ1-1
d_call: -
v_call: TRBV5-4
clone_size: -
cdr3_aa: CASTLGHTGDTEAFF
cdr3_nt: TGTGCCAGCACCCTCGGACATACAGGAGACACTGAAGCTTTCTTT

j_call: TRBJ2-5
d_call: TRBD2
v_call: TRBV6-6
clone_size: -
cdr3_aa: CASSLAGGGAGETQYF
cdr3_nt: TGTGCCAGCAGTTTGGCAGGCGGGGGGGCCGGCGAGACCCAGTACTTC

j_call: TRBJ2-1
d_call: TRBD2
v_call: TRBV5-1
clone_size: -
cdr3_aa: CASSLGGLAGGHNEQFF
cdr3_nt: TGCGCCAGCAGCTTGGGGGGACTAGCGGGAGGCCACAATGAGCAGTTCTTC

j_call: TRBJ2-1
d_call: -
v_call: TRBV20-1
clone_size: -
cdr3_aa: CSADRNNEQFF
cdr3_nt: TGCAGTGCGGACAGAAACAATGAGCAGTTCTTC

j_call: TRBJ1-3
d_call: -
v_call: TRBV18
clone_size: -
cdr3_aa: CASSLRSATASGNTIYF
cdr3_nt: TGTGCCAGCTCGCTCCGCAGTGCAACAGCTTCTGGAAACACCATATATTTT

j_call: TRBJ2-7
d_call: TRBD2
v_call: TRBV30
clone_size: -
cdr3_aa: CAWTQGLAGGEQYF
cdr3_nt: TGTGCCTGGACCCAGGGACTAGCGGGAGGCGAGCAGTACTTC

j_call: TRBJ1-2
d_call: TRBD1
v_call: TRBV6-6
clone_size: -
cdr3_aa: CASSYGSGGGGYTF
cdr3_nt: TGTGCCAGCAGTTACGGTTCAGGGGGCGGGGGCTACACCTTC

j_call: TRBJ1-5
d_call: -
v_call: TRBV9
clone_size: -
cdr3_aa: CASSRGQISNQPQHF
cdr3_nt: TGTGCCAGCAGCCGTGGACAGATTAGCAATCAGCCCCAGCATTTT

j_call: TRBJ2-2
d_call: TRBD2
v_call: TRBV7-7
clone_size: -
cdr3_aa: CASSSSGGVTGELFF
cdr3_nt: TGTGCTAGCAGCTCAAGCGGGGGTGTTACCGGGGAGCTGTTTTTT

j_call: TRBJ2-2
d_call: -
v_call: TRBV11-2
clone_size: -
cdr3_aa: CASSSPRTGTGELFF
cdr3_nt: TGTGCCAGCAGCTCTCCACGAACCGGCACCGGGGAGCTGTTTTTT

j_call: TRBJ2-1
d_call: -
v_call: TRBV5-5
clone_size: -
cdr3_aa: CASSLGAGPSYNEQFF
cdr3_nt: TGTGCCAGCAGCTTGGGGGCAGGCCCATCCTACAATGAGCAGTTCTTC

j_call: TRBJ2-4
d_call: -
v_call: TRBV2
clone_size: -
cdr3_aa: CASRAGGLAKNIQYF
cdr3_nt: TGTGCCAGCCGGGCAGGAGGGTTAGCCAAAAACATTCAGTACTTC

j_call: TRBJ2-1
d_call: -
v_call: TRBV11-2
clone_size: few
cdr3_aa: CASSLDENSGYFHEQFF
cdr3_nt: TGTGCCAGCAGCTTAGATGAGAATAGCGGCTACTTCCATGAGCAGTTCTTC

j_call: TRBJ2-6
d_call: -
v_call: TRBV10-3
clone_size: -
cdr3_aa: CAISGGQPGANVLTF
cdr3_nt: TGTGCCATCAGTGGAGGCCAACCCGGGGCCAACGTCCTGACTTTC

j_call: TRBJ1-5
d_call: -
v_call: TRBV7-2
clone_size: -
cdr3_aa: CASSPQQGIKQPQHF
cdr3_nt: TGTGCCAGCAGCCCCCAACAGGGAATTAAACAGCCCCAGCATTTT

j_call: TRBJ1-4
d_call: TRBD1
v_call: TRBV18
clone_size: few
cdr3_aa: CASSPGTAEKLFF
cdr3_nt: TGTGCCAGCTCCCCAGGGACAGCCGAAAAACTGTTTTTT

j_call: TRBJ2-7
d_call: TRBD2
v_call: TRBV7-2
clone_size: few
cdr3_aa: CASSLDSTSGSYEQYF
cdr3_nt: TGTGCCAGCAGCTTAGATAGCACTAGCGGGAGCTACGAGCAGTACTTC

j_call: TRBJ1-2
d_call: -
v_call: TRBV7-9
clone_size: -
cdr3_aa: CASISDWDYGYTF
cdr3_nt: TGTGCCAGCATCTCGGACTGGGACTATGGCTACACCTTC

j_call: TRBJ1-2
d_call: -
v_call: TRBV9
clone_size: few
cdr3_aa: CASSVAVGNYGYTF
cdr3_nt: TGTGCCAGCAGCGTAGCGGTCGGGAACTATGGCTACACCTTC

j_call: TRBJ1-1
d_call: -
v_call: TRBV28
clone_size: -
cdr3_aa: CASSLYPPGGAANTEAFF
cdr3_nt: TGTGCCAGCAGTTTATATCCCCCAGGCGGGGCTGCGAACACTGAAGCTTTCTTT

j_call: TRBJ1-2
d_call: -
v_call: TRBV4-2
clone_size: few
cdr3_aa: CASSLTGAELNYGYTF
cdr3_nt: TGTGCCAGCTCCTTAACTGGGGCAGAACTTAACTATGGCTACACCTTC

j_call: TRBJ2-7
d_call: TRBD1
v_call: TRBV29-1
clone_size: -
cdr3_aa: CSVGVTGAVEQYF
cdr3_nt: TGCAGCGTTGGTGTTACAGGGGCGGTCGAGCAGTACTTC

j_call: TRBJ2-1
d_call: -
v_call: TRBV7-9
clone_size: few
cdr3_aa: CASSRLTSYNEQFF
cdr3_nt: TGCGCCAGCAGTCGTCTAACCTCCTACAATGAGCAGTTCTTC

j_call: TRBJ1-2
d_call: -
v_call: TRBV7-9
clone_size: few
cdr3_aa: CASSWDMYGYTF
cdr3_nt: TGTGCCAGCAGCTGGGACATGTATGGCTACACCTTC

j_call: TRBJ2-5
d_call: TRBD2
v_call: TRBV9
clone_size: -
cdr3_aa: CASSGGLAGGQETQYF
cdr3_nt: TGTGCCAGCAGCGGCGGACTAGCGGGGGGCCAAGAGACCCAGTACTTC

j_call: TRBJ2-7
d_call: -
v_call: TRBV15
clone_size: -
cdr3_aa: CATSSELRNEQYF
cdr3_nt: TGTGCCACCAGCTCAGAGTTGAGGAATGAGCAGTACTTC

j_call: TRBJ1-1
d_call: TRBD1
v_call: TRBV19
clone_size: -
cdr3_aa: CASSKAGGTEAFF
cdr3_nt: TGTGCCAGTAGTAAGGCAGGGGGCACTGAAGCTTTCTTT

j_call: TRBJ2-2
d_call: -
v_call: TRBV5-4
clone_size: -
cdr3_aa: CASSRRTRANAGELFF
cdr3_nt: TGTGCCAGCAGTCGCAGGACGAGGGCGAACGCCGGGGAGCTGTTTTTT

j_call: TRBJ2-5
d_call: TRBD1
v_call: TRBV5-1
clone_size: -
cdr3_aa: CASSFGRGPIQETQYF
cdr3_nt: TGCGCCAGCAGCTTCGGCAGGGGGCCTATCCAAGAGACCCAGTACTTC